A selection of T cell receptor beta chains follows, all from one sample in a study of T cell repertoires in cytomegalovirus infection. From the reads, TCRdb called clonotypes with MiXCR, one entry per CDR3 protein. The repertoire consists of some 800,000 distinct CDR3 sequences, with over 25% occurring once and the leading ten covering approximately 13%. No cognate antigen is known for these TCRs. The sample consisted of cultured CD8+ T cells from PBMCs, taken from culture after CMV antigen stimulation. These receptors were taken from a human donor in good health (CMV status not recorded). Some clones in this sample may be carry-over from other donors' samples. The CDR3 runs from the conserved cysteine through the conserved F or W. The D gene is left open where the match is weak. Clone size is not always given. Where it is, it says once, few, many or a class for expanded clones.

J gene | clone size | D gene | V gene | CDR3 DNA | CDR3 protein
TRBJ1-2 | few | - | TRBV27 | TGTGCCAGCTATACAGGCTATGGCTACACCTTC | CASYTGYGYTF
TRBJ2-5 | many | - | TRBV7-8 | TGTGCCAGCAGCTCCAGGCCTGGGGGGAGTGCTCGGGAGACCCAGTACTTC | CASSSRPGGSARETQYF
TRBJ2-2 | - | - | TRBV12-3/TRBV12-4 | TGTGCCAGCACCTCGGACCGGGACCGGAACACCGGGGAGCTGTTTTTT | CASTSDRDRNTGELFF
TRBJ2-6 | few | - | TRBV12-3/TRBV12-4 | TGTGCCAGCAGTTTATCAGGGAAGGTAGCGCGTGGGGCCAACGTCCTGACTTTC | CASSLSGKVARGANVLTF
TRBJ1-4 | - | - | TRBV7-9 | TGTGCCAGCAGCTCTGCGGCAGCAACTAATGAAAAACTGTTTTTT | CASSSAAATNEKLFF
TRBJ1-1 | - | - | TRBV15 | TGTGCCACCAGCAGAGATACTAGAAACACTGAAGCTTTCTTT | CATSRDTRNTEAFF
TRBJ2-3 | few | TRBD1 | TRBV7-9 | TGTGCCAGCAGTTTTCCGGGACAGGCTACCGGCCCTCAGCAGTATTTT | CASSFPGQATGPQQYF
TRBJ1-5 | - | - | TRBV28 | TGTGTCAGCAGGTTAGAACAGGGCTATAGCAATCAGCCCCGGCATTTT | CVSRLEQGYSNQPRHF
TRBJ1-1 | - | TRBD1 | TRBV5-4 | TGTGCCAGCAGCTGGACAGGGGGGAGAGAAGCTTTCTTT | CASSWTGGREAFF
TRBJ2-7 | once | - | TRBV6-6 | TGTGCCAGCAGTTATCGGGGGATCTTTCTCGAGCAGTACTTC | CASSYRGIFLEQYF
TRBJ2-3 | - | - | TRBV10-3 | TGTGCCATCAGTGAATCGGACAGCACAGATACGCAGTATTTT | CAISESDSTDTQYF
TRBJ2-1 | - | TRBD1 | TRBV6-4 | TGTGCCAGCAGTGACTCGATTCAGGGACAGGGGTACAATGAGCAGTTCTTC | CASSDSIQGQGYNEQFF
TRBJ2-3 | - | TRBD2 | TRBV27 | TGTGCCAGCAGTTTATATGGGACTAGAAAAGGGTGGAGCACAGATACGCAGTATTTT | CASSLYGTRKGWSTDTQYF
TRBJ2-1 | few | TRBD2 | TRBV6-5 | TGTGCCAGCAGTTACTCGACGAGCGGGGGGGCCTTCTACAATGAGCAGTTCTTC | CASSYSTSGGAFYNEQFF
TRBJ1-1 | - | - | TRBV28 | TGTGCCAGCAGTTTCCTCCCGAAGGACCTCACTGAAGCTTTCTTT | CASSFLPKDLTEAFF
TRBJ1-5 | few | TRBD1 | TRBV5-4 | TGTGCCAGCAGCTTTGGGGGACAGATTGGACAGCCCCAGCATTTT | CASSFGGQIGQPQHF
TRBJ2-7 | many | - | TRBV7-8 | TGTGCCAGCAGCTTAGCGCGTCAGGGATTGAGCGAGCAGTACTTC | CASSLARQGLSEQYF
TRBJ2-3 | once | - | TRBV11-1 | TGTGCCAGCAGCTTAACCAGGGTTAGCACAGATACGCAGTATTTT | CASSLTRVSTDTQYF
TRBJ1-2 | few | TRBD1 | TRBV27 | TGTGCCAGCAGTTTCGACAGGGGTTCGTCTTCAGGGGGCTACACCTTC | CASSFDRGSSSGGYTF
TRBJ2-3 | many | - | TRBV7-9 | TGTGCCAGCAGCTCGCCCCTCACAGATACGCAGTATTTT | CASSSPLTDTQYF
TRBJ2-2 | - | - | TRBV12-3/TRBV12-4 | TGTGCCAGCAGTTTTTTGGCTTGCCTCGGGGAGCTGTTTTTT | CASSFLACLGELFF
TRBJ2-1 | - | - | TRBV27 | TGTGTCAGCAGTTTATCAGCCAGGAACAATGAGCAGTTCTTC | CVSSLSARNNEQFF
TRBJ1-2 | many | - | TRBV7-6 | TGTGCCAGCAGCTTAGATGAGGGCTATGGCTACACCTTC | CASSLDEGYGYTF
TRBJ1-1 | - | - | TRBV6-2/TRBV6-3 | TGTGCCAGCAGTACGAGGAAGCTTTTCCCCGAGGCATCTTATGCTTTCTTT | CASSTRKLFPEASYAFF
TRBJ2-1 | - | TRBD2 | TRBV29-1 | TGCAGCGTTAGGGGACTAGCGGGGGCCACATCCTGCAATGAGCAGTTCTTC | CSVRGLAGATSCNEQFF
TRBJ2-1 | few | - | TRBV28 | TGTGCCAGCAGTCCCGCCGGATCGCCCAGGGATGAGCAGTTCTTC | CASSPAGSPRDEQFF
TRBJ2-7 | - | TRBD1 | TRBV5-1 | TGCGCCAGCAGCCTTCGACAGGGTTGGGACGAGCAGTACTTC | CASSLRQGWDEQYF
TRBJ1-3 | - | - | TRBV7-6 | TGTGCCAGCAGCTTCGGCAGGTCGGGCTCTGGAAACACCATATATTTT | CASSFGRSGSGNTIYF
TRBJ1-2 | many | - | TRBV9 | TGTGCCAGTGGGGGTAACTATGGCTACACCTTC | CASGGNYGYTF
TRBJ2-7 | - | TRBD1 | TRBV7-9 | TGTGCCAGCAGCTTAGGGGTACAGGGGGAGCCGGTCTACGAGCAGTACTTC | CASSLGVQGEPVYEQYF
TRBJ2-2 | few | - | TRBV9 | TGTGCCGGCCCAGGGGTAACCGGGGAGCTGTTTTTT | CAGPGVTGELFF
TRBJ2-1 | few | - | TRBV6-2/TRBV6-3 | TGTGCCAGCAGTTACAACCCTCCCCAGGCCTCCTACAATGAGCAGTTCTTC | CASSYNPPQASYNEQFF
TRBJ1-4 | many | - | TRBV7-2 | TGTGCCAGCAGCCCCGGACGGGCGAAACTGTTTTTT | CASSPGRAKLFF
TRBJ1-1 | few | - | TRBV4-1 | TGCGCCAGCAGCCAAGAACGGGGCATCCCCCAGGCTTTCTTT | CASSQERGIPQAFF
TRBJ1-1 | - | - | TRBV19 | TGTGCCAGTAGTCCACAGGGAAAGAGCACTGAAGCTTTCTTT | CASSPQGKSTEAFF
TRBJ2-3 | few | - | TRBV12-3/TRBV12-4 | TGTGCCAGCAGTGGGATAGCGGCACCCCTGAGCACAGATACGCAGTATTTT | CASSGIAAPLSTDTQYF
TRBJ2-7 | - | TRBD1 | TRBV7-9 | TGTGCCAGCAGCTCCGTGGACAGGGGCGACCCCTTC | CASSSVDRGDPF
TRBJ2-2 | - | - | TRBV7-9 | TGTGCCAGCAGCTCTACAGGGTTGGGGAACACCGGGGAGCTGTTTTTT | CASSSTGLGNTGELFF
TRBJ1-5 | - | - | TRBV27 | TGTGCCAGCATGGGGAGGGCCCGTAACAATCAGCCCCAGCATTTT | CASMGRARNNQPQHF
TRBJ1-1 | - | TRBD1 | TRBV6-5 | TGTGCCAGCAGCCACCACCTTGAACAGGGGGAGAACACTGAAGCTTTCTTT | CASSHHLEQGENTEAFF
TRBJ1-5 | - | TRBD1 | TRBV27 | TGTGCCAGCAGTCACGGGACAGGGAATAATCAGCCCCAGCATTTT | CASSHGTGNNQPQHF
TRBJ2-2 | few | - | TRBV5-6 | TGTGCCAGCAGGATAGGCGGCGGGGAGCTGTTTTTT | CASRIGGGELFF
TRBJ2-4 | many | TRBD1 | TRBV7-2 | TGTGCCAGCAGCCCAACAGGGGCTCTAGCCAAAAACATTCAGTACTTC | CASSPTGALAKNIQYF
TRBJ1-2 | - | TRBD1 | TRBV12-3/TRBV12-4 | TGTGCCAGCAACAATATAGGGGGCCCTGGCTACACCTTC | CASNNIGGPGYTF